Presented here are 14 T cell receptor beta chains from one specimen sequenced in a study of blood T cell repertoires in COVID-19 (dated by TCRdb to the early 2020s). The library was generated by the immunoSEQ multiplex PCR assay. TCRdb re-hosts the immuneACCESS table, in-frame sequences only. Its copies lack some clones; in the studies checked, an unresolved V gene accounts for under half of them, and the cause for the rest is not known. Recorded for this sample are a few hundred thousand clones; approximately 78% of them occurred a single time. The ten top clones hold about 5.6% of the sample. The sample consisted of peripheral blood. The receptors stem from a woman aged 65 to 85 with COVID-19, enrolled during active disease.

The sample holds one count of this clone. The chain links TRBV2 to TRBJ2-5; D is uncertain. V lost 6 bases and J 1 base, leaving 12 bases between the germline ends. The CDR3 totals 14 residues. CDR1 is SNHLY and CDR2 is FYNNEI in the germline V gene. CDR3 in DNA: TGTGCCAGCAGCCTGCGAGTTATCCAAGAGACCCAGTACTTC. Its translation is CASSLRVIQETQYF. The whole variable domain, remainder taken from reference TRBV2 and TRBJ2-5, is EPEVTQTPSHQVTQMGQEVILRCVPISNHLYFYWYRQILGQKVEFLVSFYNNEISEKSEIFDDQFSVERPDGSNFTLKIRSTKLEDSAMYFCASSLRVIQETQYFGPGTRLLVL.

The chain links TRBV10-1 to TRBJ2-1; TRBD1 matches at 9 bases. The V gene's germline CDR1 is WNHNN and CDR2 SYGVQD (reference sequence). The CDR3 has 12 residues. J lost 15 bases, V lost 3 bases, and 6 bases had no gene match. The CDR3 DNA follows: TGCGCCAGCAGTGAAGGGGACAGGGACCCGTTCTTC. It translates to CASSEGDRDPFF.

The chain combines TRBV5-1 with TRBJ2-3; TRBD2 aligns across 7 bases. The junction had 6 bases not matched to a gene; V was cut back by 6 bases and J by 2 bases. This CDR3 comprises 14 residues. The germline V gene encodes CDR1 SGHRS and CDR2 YFSETQ. In DNA, the CDR3 is TGCGCCAGCAAACCAGCGGGATACACAGATACGCAGTATTTT. Its protein product is CASKPAGYTDTQYF.

The V call is TRBV28, the J call TRBJ1-1; D not resolved. Germline V gene data show CDR1 as MDHEN and CDR2 as SYDVKM. This CDR3 has 13 amino acids. Trimming stripped 8 bases from V and 1 base from J, with 11 bases between. This chain's CDR3 is CASLHRQNTEAFF. In nucleotides, the CDR3 is TGTGCCAGCCTCCACAGACAGAACACTGAAGCTTTCTTT.

The chain links TRBV6-5 to TRBJ2-3; 7 bases are shared with TRBD1. The CDR3 covers 15 residues. CDR1 and CDR2 (germline): MNHEY, SVGAGI. The ends lost 6 bases at V and 6 bases at J; junction bases unmatched: 12. CDR3 nucleotides: TGTGCCAGCAGGGAGACAGGGACCCGACGCGATACGCAGTATTTT. Protein product: CASRETGTRRDTQYF.

The chain joins TRBV7-9 to TRBJ2-3; 12 positions agree with TRBD2. Germline V gene lookup returns CDR1 SEHNR and CDR2 FQNEAQ (reference sequence). V lost 9 bases and J lost 4; bases outside the gene matches: 5. This CDR3 has 14 residues. The CDR3 loop reads CASQTSGSADTQYF. The CDR3 coding sequence is TGTGCCAGTCAGACTAGCGGGAGTGCAGATACGCAGTATTTT.

The chain couples TRBV19 to TRBJ1-2; unclear D gene. V shed 1 base and J shed 5 bases, with 11 bases lying between them. The germline V gene encodes CDR1 LNHDA and CDR2 SQIVND (reference sequence). This CDR3 spans 14 amino acids. The DNA for the CDR3 is TGTGCCAGTAGTATAGTTTCGGGAACATATGGCTACACCTTC. Translation gives CASSIVSGTYGYTF.

The gene calls are TRBV11-2 and TRBJ2-5, with D hard to call. The CDR3 is 11 amino acids. V was trimmed by 4 bases and J by 5 bases, leaving 5 bases between them. In germline, CDR1 is SGHAT, CDR2 FQNNGV. As DNA, the CDR3 is TGTGCCAGCAGCTCCCCGGAGACCCAGTACTTC. Its protein is CASSSPETQYF.

The chain is built from TRBV14 and TRBJ1-2; D is undetermined. This CDR3 contains 13 residues. Germline loops: CDR1 SGHDN, CDR2 FVKESK. Trimming took off 3 bases at V and 7 bases at J, with 12 bases between the two ends. As DNA, the CDR3 is TGTGCCAGCAGCCATAGCATAGAAGGTGGCTACACCTTC. Protein: CASSHSIEGGYTF.

This chain connects TRBV24-1 to TRBJ2-2; 10 positions agree with TRBD1. The CDR3 contains 18 residues. J lost 1 base, V lost 5 bases, and 9 bases had no gene match. Germline CDR1 and CDR2: KGHDR and SFDVKD. For the CDR3, the DNA is TGTGCCACCAGTGCCGTGACAGGGGGCGCTGGGAACACCGGGGAGCTGTTTTTT. Translated, it gives CATSAVTGGAGNTGELFF.

Concerning this clone: One end of the junction is discordant with germline, which a read error may explain. The chain joins TRBV28 to TRBJ2-7; the match to TRBD2 covers 8 bases. Germline-derived CDR1 and CDR2 are MDHEN and SYDVKM. CDR3 length equals 15 residues. The CDR3 DNA sequence: TGTGCCAGCAGTTTATCGGGAGGGTGGAAGTCCAACGCGAACTTC. Amino acid sequence: CASSLSGGWKSNANF.

This clone occurred once. The chain couples TRBV28 to TRBJ1-2, with 8 positions matching TRBD1. The junction had 4 bases not matched to a gene; V was cut back by 1 base and J by 9 bases. CDR1 and CDR2 from the germline V gene are MDHEN and SYDVKM. The CDR3 sequence is 13 residues long. CDR3 protein: CASSLSGGGSYTF. The CDR3 DNA follows: TGTGCCAGCAGTTTATCAGGGGGCGGGAGCTACACCTTC.

The J gene is TRBJ2-5, the V gene TRBV7-2; possibly TRBD1 for D (5 bases). With 5 bases removed from V and 4 bases from J, the gap between germline ends came to 11 bases. The germline V gene encodes CDR1 SGHTA and CDR2 FQGNSA. This CDR3 has 13 residues. This CDR3 is CASSRRGGETQYF. DNA for the CDR3: TGTGCCAGCAGCCGTAGGGGTGGAGAGACCCAGTACTTC.

This clone was seen more than once but under ten times. The CDR3 DNA sequence: TGTGCCAGCAGCGTAGGACTAGCGGGACACTACGAGCAGTACTTC. Translation: CASSVGLAGHYEQYF. The rearrangement uses TRBV9 and TRBJ2-7; 11 bases agree with TRBD2. CDR3 length equals 15 residues. Germline V CDR1 and CDR2: SGDLS, YYNGEE. J was trimmed by 3 bases and V by 0 bases; bases with no gene match: 2.